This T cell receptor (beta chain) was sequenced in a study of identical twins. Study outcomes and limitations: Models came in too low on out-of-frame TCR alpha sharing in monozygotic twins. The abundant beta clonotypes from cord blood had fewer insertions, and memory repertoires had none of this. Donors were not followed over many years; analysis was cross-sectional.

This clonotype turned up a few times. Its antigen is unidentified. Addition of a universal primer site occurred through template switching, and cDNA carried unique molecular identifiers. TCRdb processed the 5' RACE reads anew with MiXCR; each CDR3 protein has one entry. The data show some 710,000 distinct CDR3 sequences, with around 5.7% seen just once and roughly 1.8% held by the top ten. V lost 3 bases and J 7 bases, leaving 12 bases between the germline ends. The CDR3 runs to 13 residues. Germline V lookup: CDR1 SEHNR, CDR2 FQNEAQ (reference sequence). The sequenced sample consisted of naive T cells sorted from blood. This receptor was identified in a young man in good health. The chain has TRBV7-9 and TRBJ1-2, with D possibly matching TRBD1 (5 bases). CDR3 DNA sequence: TGTGCCAGCAGCTTCGGGGGGGTGCGTGGCTACACCTTC. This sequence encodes CASSFGGVRGYTF.